This record looks at one T cell receptor beta chain sequence and its context. The CDR3 is 14 amino acids. Trimming removed 2 bases from V and 3 bases from J, with 7 bases in between. Per the germline V gene, CDR1 is MDHEN and CDR2 is SYDVKM. The entry originates in a study of blood T cell repertoires in COVID-19. At the level of the study: Samples came from the United States, Italy and Spain, spanning acute and convalescent COVID-19. The cDNA or gDNA used as material had been derived from T cells, B-cell-depleted T cells, or PBMCs.

The table came from immunoSEQ multiplex PCR; TCRdb's copy has only in-frame clones and leaves some out. The repertoire holds about 43,000 clones, nearly 85% seen once, with under 8.5% in the top ten. The sample consisted of peripheral blood. The chain employs TRBV28 and TRBJ2-2; D remains unclear. The receptor was isolated from a man at least 80 years old in a cohort sampled during active COVID-19. In DNA, the CDR3 is TGTGCCAGCAGTTTAGTTGGGCACACCGGGGAGCTGTTTTTT. It encodes CASSLVGHTGELFF.